This T cell receptor (beta chain) was observed in a study of OX40 agonist ivuxolimab in advanced cancers. The CDR3 is 12 amino acids. Germline V gene data show CDR1 as SGHTA and CDR2 as FQGNSA. Trimming stripped 5 bases from V and 6 bases from J, with 9 bases between. This table comes from immunoSEQ multiplex PCR, and its TCRdb copy is limited to in-frame clones, with some not included. The sample yields 43,000 or so clones, almost 90% seen once. The origin of this receptor is an adult with an advanced solid tumor such as melanoma, head and neck, liver or kidney cancer. The specimen comprised CD4+ or CD8+ T cells sorted from blood, sampled in a trial of the OX40 agonist ivuxolimab. The rearrangement joins TRBV7-2 to TRBJ2-3; no reliable D call. The CDR3 region is CASSKTFDTQYF. CDR3 sequence (DNA): TGTGCCAGCAGCAAGACCTTCGATACGCAGTATTTT.